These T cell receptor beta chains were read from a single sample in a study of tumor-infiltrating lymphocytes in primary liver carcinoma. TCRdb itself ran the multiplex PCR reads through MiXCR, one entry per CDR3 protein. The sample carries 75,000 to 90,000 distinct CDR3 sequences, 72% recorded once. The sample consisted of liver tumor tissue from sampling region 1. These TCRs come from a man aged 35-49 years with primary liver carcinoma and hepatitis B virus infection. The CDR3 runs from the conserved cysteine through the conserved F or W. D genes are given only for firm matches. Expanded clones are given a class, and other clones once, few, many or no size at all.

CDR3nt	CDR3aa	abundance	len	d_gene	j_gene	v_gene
TGCGTCAGCAGATCGGACAGGGGGCCTGCCGGTTTAGAGACCCAGTACTTC	CVSRSDRGPAGLETQYF	-	17	TRBD1	TRBJ2-5	TRBV6-5
TGTGTCAGCAGCCTCTCCTACCGGGGTCCCGTGAAACAGGTTCGCTCCTACATTGAGCTGTTCTTC	CVSSLSYRGPVKQVRSYIELFF	-	22	-	TRBJ2-1	TRBV11-2
TGTGCCAACAGCTTAGATTGGATTGGGGAAGGGTACGAGCAGTACTTC	CANSLDWIGEGYEQYF	-	16	-	TRBJ2-7	TRBV11-2
TGTGCCAGCAGCTCCGGGACTACGAATCAAGAGACCCAGTACTTC	CASSSGTTNQETQYF	many	15	TRBD2	TRBJ2-5	TRBV7-8
TGTGCCAGCAGCTTGACAGGGCAGACAGAGCAGTACTTC	CASSLTGQTEQYF	-	13	TRBD1	TRBJ2-7	TRBV7-9
TGTGCTAGTAGCCCCCCACAGCATGGGGGCACTGCAGCTTTCTTT	CASSPPQHGGTAAFF	-	15	-	TRBJ1-1	TRBV11-2
TGTGCCATCAGTGAAGCGCTCTGGGGAGTAGCCTATGGTTACACCTTC	CAISEALWGVAYGYTF	-	16	-	TRBJ1-2	TRBV6-1
TGTGGCAGCAGCTCAGGCCGGGCAAATGAGCACTTCTTC	CGSSSGRANEHFF	once	13	-	TRBJ2-1	TRBV11-1
TGTGCCAACAGCTTAAATGACGCATATGAGCAGTTCTTC	CANSLNDAYEQFF	-	13	-	TRBJ2-1	TRBV11-2
TGTGCCAGCAGTTCCTTACAGGGGGCAGGGAATAATGAGCAGTTCTTC	CASSSLQGAGNNEQFF	many	16	TRBD1	TRBJ2-1	TRBV6-6
TGTACCAGCAGCCCACGAAGGGGGCAACCTTACGAGCAGTACTTC	CTSSPRRGQPYEQYF	-	15	TRBD1	TRBJ2-7	TRBV28
TGCAGCCCGAACCCCGACAGCACAAAAGCCAAAAACACTCAGTATTTC	CSPNPDSTKAKNTQYF	-	16	-	TRBJ2-4	TRBV29-1
TGCAGCGTGACTAGTTGGAGCACCGGGGAGCTGTTTTTT	CSVTSWSTGELFF	-	13	-	TRBJ2-2	TRBV29-1
TGTTCCATCAGTGAGTCCGTAGCTTCCTACGAGCAGTACTTC	CSISESVASYEQYF	-	14	-	TRBJ2-7	TRBV10-3
TGTGTGAGCAGTTTAGATCGTCCTTTGGGACTAGCCACCGGGGAGCTGTTTTTT	CVSSLDRPLGLATGELFF	-	18	TRBD2	TRBJ2-2	TRBV12-3/TRBV12-4
TGTGCCAGCACCAAGCGCGGGTACGAGCAGTACTTC	CASTKRGYEQYF	many	12	-	TRBJ2-7	TRBV28
TGCAGTGCTAGAGATGAGGCTAGCGGAGCTTTTAACACCGGGGAGCTGTTTTTT	CSARDEASGAFNTGELFF	-	18	TRBD2	TRBJ2-2	TRBV20-1
TGTGCCAGCATTTACGTCTGGGTCAGGGGGCTGACAGATACGCAATATTTT	CASIYVWVRGLTDTQYF	-	17	TRBD1	TRBJ2-3	TRBV6-6
TGCTGCCCGAACCCCGACAGCACAAAGGCCAAAAACATTCAGTACTTC	CCPNPDSTKAKNIQYF	-	16	-	TRBJ2-4	TRBV29-1